Below are 7 T cell receptor beta chains sequenced from a single sample in a study of early T cells in non-severe SARS-CoV-2 infection (dated by TCRdb to 2020 to 2023). The method was 5' RACE. Sequenced on a NextSeq 500. TCRdb trimmed public reads at Q25 via fastp, called clones via MiXCR and kept in-frame beta chains. Entries are consolidated by CDR3 protein sequence, retaining the most common genes and DNA. The sample table contains tens of thousands of distinct CDR3 sequences; only one count was recorded for 3.5% to 5.5% of them. The ten largest clones represent less than 8.5% of the sample. The material sequenced was whole blood. These receptors were obtained from an adult who was a healthcare worker with PCR-confirmed SARS-CoV-2 infection or an uninfected control (not recorded which).

Remarks on this clonotype: Since a much larger clone is just one base distant, this may be a read error. The rearrangement links TRBV5-5 to TRBJ2-3; D is uncertain. This CDR3 contains 14 residues. CDR1 is SGHKS and CDR2 is YYEKEE in the germline V gene (reference sequence). CDR3 bases: TGTGCCAGCAGCTTGGACGGACGCACAGATACGCTGTATTTT. Translation gives CASSLDGRTDTLYF.

The chain combines TRBV27 with TRBJ2-7; tentative D call: TRBD1 (6 bases). Deletions cut 6 bases from V and 2 bases from J, with 17 bases between. The CDR3 runs to 15 residues. The V gene's germline CDR1 is MNHEY and CDR2 SMNVEV (reference sequence). In DNA, the CDR3 is TGTGCCAGCAGCGCCCTACAGGGCCGGCCCTACGAGCAGTACTTC. This translates into CASSALQGRPYEQYF.

This clonotype was seen more than once but under ten times. The rearrangement links TRBV7-6 to TRBJ2-1; 9 bases fit TRBD2. The V gene's germline CDR1 is SGHVS and CDR2 FNYEAQ. Trimming took 5 bases from V and 5 from J; bases not matched to a gene: 7. This CDR3 spans 15 amino acids. This chain's CDR3 is CASSPSGLAHNEQFF. The CDR3, as DNA: TGTGCCAGCAGCCCGTCGGGACTAGCACACAATGAGCAGTTCTTC.

This clonotype was detected ten times or more. The V and J genes are TRBV7-9 and TRBJ2-1; no clear D. The germline V gene has CDR1 SEHNR and CDR2 FQNEAQ (reference sequence). The CDR3 length is 15 residues. The V and J ends lost 5 bases and 4 bases respectively, with 15 bases between them. The CDR3 here is CASSPTTHSYNEQFF. CDR3 sequence (DNA): TGTGCCAGCAGCCCTACGACACACTCATACAATGAGCAGTTCTTC.

Regarding this clonotype: This may be a read error: a much more frequent sequence differs by one nucleotide. Given the absence of the conserved phenylalanine or tryptophan at the CDR3 end, a read error is likely. V usage is TRBV28 and J usage is TRBJ2-1, with D unclear. Germline V lookup: CDR1 MDHEN, CDR2 SYDVKM. The ends were cut back, 5 bases at V and 4 bases at J, with 3 bases in the middle. CDR3 length: 11 amino acids. Here the CDR3 reads CASSVYNEQFS. The CDR3 DNA reads TGTGCCAGCAGTGTTTACAATGAGCAGTTCTCC.

In this sample, this clonotype turned up a few times. This chain uses TRBV28 with TRBJ2-3; D may be TRBD1 or TRBD2 (5 bases each). The CDR3 consists of 15 residues. The V gene's germline CDR1 is MDHEN and CDR2 SYDVKM. The ends were cut back, 10 bases at V and 1 base at J, with 18 bases in the middle. The CDR3: CAKNSIEGRTDTQYF. The CDR3 bases are TGTGCCAAGAATTCAATCGAGGGACGCACAGATACGCAGTATTTT.

Many counts were recorded for this clonotype. This chain connects TRBV20-1 to TRBJ2-5, with TRBD2 identical over 10 bases. Losses at the gene ends were 6 bases for V and 5 bases for J; bases not matched to a gene: 9. The CDR3 has 14 residues. CDR1 and CDR2 (germline): DFQATT, SNEGSKA (reference sequence). CDR3 DNA sequence: TGCAGTGCGTCTAGCGGGGGAGCTCAGGAGACCCAGTACTTC. Translation: CSASSGGAQETQYF.